The clone carrying this T cell receptor (beta chain) showed up just once. The sample is drawn from a study of T-cell memory formation after mild COVID-19. Overall study: Largely, TCR clusters stayed within a single donor.

From germline, CDR1 is SGHTA and CDR2 FQGNSA. J was trimmed by 6 bases and V by 2 bases; bases with no gene match: 7. This CDR3 is 16 amino acids long. TCRdb passed the 5' RACE reads through MiXCR, listing each CDR3 protein once. The profile shows some 450,000 distinct CDR3 sequences, around 20% of them singletons. The chain carries TRBV7-2 and TRBJ1-6; 7 positions match TRBD1. Sequenced: PBMCs or a T cell subset sorted from them (not recorded which). The receptor comes from an adult woman who had mild COVID-19 (a few samples of this study predate the infection). Cell type and time point are not known. CDR3 nucleotides: TGTGCCAGCAGCTTAAAGGGGGGACAGCTTAATTCACCCCTCCACTTT. Protein: CASSLKGGQLNSPLHF.